A single sample is the source of the 23 T cell receptor beta chains below, sequenced in a study of CD8 T cells in Susac syndrome. Reverse transcription of about 0.5 to 1 ug RNA used random hexamers. TCRdb re-derived calls from the immunoSEQ multiplex PCR reads in MiXCR, one entry per CDR3 protein. The table has fewer than 350,000 distinct CDR3 sequences, about 90% seen once. Sequenced sample: CD4+ T cells from PBMCs. These receptors were obtained from a human donor with multiple sclerosis.

A few counts support this clonotype. The V and J genes are TRBV29-1 and TRBJ2-7; TRBD2 aligns across 7 bases. Germline loops: CDR1 SQVTM, CDR2 ANQGSEA. The CDR3 has 12 amino acids. Here the CDR3 DNA reads TGCAGTATAGCGGGTTTCTCCTACGAGCAGTACTTC. Translation: CSIAGFSYEQYF.

The chain recombines TRBV11-2 with TRBJ1-5; 9 nucleotides line up with TRBD1. V lost 5 bases, J lost 3 bases, and 5 bases stayed unmatched. The CDR3 consists of 15 residues. CDR1 is SGHAT, CDR2 FQNNGV, per germline. CDR3 nucleotides: TGTGCCAGCAGCCCGGGACAGGGAATCAATCAGCCCCAGCATTTT. The encoded protein is CASSPGQGINQPQHF.

The table lists this clonotype with a count of one. This chain connects TRBV4-1 to TRBJ2-7; D tentatively reads TRBD1 or TRBD2 (6 bases each). The CDR3 has 15 residues. Germline lookup yields CDR1 MGHRA and CDR2 YSYEKL. Trimming took 5 bases from V and 1 from J, leaving 15 bases between them. This CDR3 is CASSNPGAASYEQYF. The CDR3 DNA follows: TGCGCCAGCAGCAATCCGGGGGCAGCGTCCTACGAGCAGTACTTC.

The chain employs TRBV7-9 and TRBJ1-3; D is possibly TRBD1 (6 bases). The length of the CDR3 is 17 residues. Trimming took 4 bases from V and 1 from J, leaving 17 bases between them. Germline V lookup: CDR1 SEHNR, CDR2 FQNEAQ (reference sequence). The CDR3 region is CASSSPILGTSGNTIYF. The CDR3 DNA sequence: TGTGCCAGCAGCTCCCCCATTCTTGGGACATCTGGAAACACCATATATTTT.

The rearrangement joins TRBV7-2 to TRBJ2-2, with D possibly matching TRBD1 (6 bases). V lost 6 bases and J lost 6, with 17 bases in between. The germline gives CDR1 SGHTA, CDR2 FQGNSA. CDR3 length: 15 residues. CDR3 sequence (DNA): TGTGCCAGCAGATTCCAGGGGTTAACATCCGGGGAGCTGTTTTTT. Translation gives CASRFQGLTSGELFF.

The chain is built from TRBV7-8 and TRBJ2-6; TRBD1 matches 7 bases. CDR3 length: 16 amino acids. The V and J ends lost 4 bases and 0 bases, in that order; junction bases with no gene match: 3. Per germline, CDR1 SGHVS and CDR2 FQNEAQ. The CDR3 region has the DNA TGTGCCAGCAGCTCACACAGGGGCTCTGGGGCCAACGTCCTGACTTTC. Translated, it gives CASSSHRGSGANVLTF.

The V gene is TRBV4-2, the J gene TRBJ1-2; D gene uncertain. The CDR3 runs 14 residues. Trimming stripped 0 bases from V and 5 bases from J, with 10 bases between. CDR1 LGHNA and CDR2 YNFKEQ come from the germline V gene. CDR3 loop: CASSQDLGTYGYTF. Here the CDR3 DNA reads TGTGCCAGCAGCCAAGATCTGGGAACTTATGGCTACACCTTC.

This chain uses TRBV3-1 with TRBJ1-2, with TRBD1 matching over 10 bases. The V segment lost 0 bases and the J segment 8 bases; nucleotides outside the gene matches: 6. The CDR3 spans 15 residues. The germline gives CDR1 LGHDT, CDR2 YNNKEL (reference sequence). In DNA, the CDR3 is TGTGCCAGCAGCCAAGATCCGGGACAGGGGAGAGGCTACACCTTC. It is translated as CASSQDPGQGRGYTF.

V is TRBV7-3 and J is TRBJ2-1; 10 bases line up with TRBD2. This CDR3 has 17 amino acids. Germline CDR1 and CDR2: SGHTA and FQGTGA. With V trimmed by 2 bases and J by 5 bases, 9 bases remained unmatched. CDR3 in amino acids: CASSLLLPGLAHNEQFF. Written as DNA, the CDR3 is TGTGCCAGCAGCTTACTATTACCGGGACTAGCGCACAATGAGCAGTTCTTC.

The chain carries TRBV19 and TRBJ2-5; 10 bases are shared with TRBD2. The CDR3 runs to 16 residues. The V and J ends lost 5 bases and 2 bases, in that order; junction bases with no gene match: 8. Germline CDR1 and CDR2: LNHDA and SQIVND (reference sequence). In DNA, the CDR3 is TGTGCCAGTAGTCCCTGGGCTAGCGGGGGACAAGAGACCCAGTACTTC. Its protein is CASSPWASGGQETQYF.

The V call is TRBV29-1, the J call TRBJ2-3; TRBD1 might be the D (5 bases). The CDR3 sequence is 13 residues long. Between the trimmed V and J ends, which lost 5 bases and 3 bases, there was a span of 12 bases. Germline values: CDR1 SQVTM, CDR2 ANQGSEA. For the CDR3, the DNA is TGCAGCGTTCTTAGAGCAGGGACAGATACGCAGTATTTT. The encoded protein is CSVLRAGTDTQYF.

The chain couples TRBV20-1 to TRBJ2-3; D not resolved. Germline assignment: CDR1 DFQATT and CDR2 SNEGSKA (reference sequence). This CDR3 is built from 13 residues. Trimming pared 6 bases from V and 3 bases from J, leaving 13 bases between. CDR3: CSARLQTTDTQYF. In DNA, the CDR3 is TGCAGTGCCAGACTTCAAACTACAGATACGCAGTATTTT.

J is TRBJ2-1 and V is TRBV9, with D perhaps matching TRBD1 (6 bases). From germline, CDR1 is SGDLS and CDR2 YYNGEE. CDR3 length equals 16 residues. V was shortened by 3 bases and J by 1 base, with 14 bases between the two germline ends. The CDR3 bases are TGTGCCAGCAGCGGGCGACAGGTTCGATCCTACAATGAGCAGTTCTTC. It is translated as CASSGRQVRSYNEQFF.

This clonotype showed up just a few times. The J gene is TRBJ2-1, the V gene TRBV6-2 or TRBV6-3; 9 nucleotides agree with TRBD1. Germline CDR1 is MNHEY and CDR2 is SVGEGT. The CDR3 has 15 residues. Losses at the gene ends were 4 bases for V and 6 bases for J; bases not matched to a gene: 7. Here the CDR3 reads CASSFLQGASNEQFF. In DNA, the CDR3 is TGTGCCAGCAGTTTCCTACAGGGGGCGAGCAATGAGCAGTTCTTC.

The chain couples TRBV5-1 to TRBJ2-6; D is undetermined. V was pared by 1 base and J by 4 bases, with 9 bases between. This CDR3 has 15 residues. The V gene's germline CDR1 is SGHRS and CDR2 YFSETQ. The CDR3 nucleotides are TGCGCCAGCAGCTTGTTATCTTTGGGGGCCAACGTCCTGACTTTC. Protein product: CASSLLSLGANVLTF.

The chain combines TRBV27 with TRBJ1-2; D is uncertain. V lost 5 bases and J lost 3, with 13 bases in between. The CDR3 runs to 14 residues. Germline V gives CDR1 MNHEY, CDR2 SMNVEV (reference sequence). CDR3 amino acids: CASSPRGSYYGYTF. CDR3 DNA sequence: TGTGCCAGCAGTCCCCGCGGGTCGTACTATGGCTACACCTTC.

The chain is built from TRBV7-9 and TRBJ1-3; D remains ambiguous. Trimming left V 3 bases short and J 0 bases short, with 9 bases between. Per germline, CDR1 SEHNR and CDR2 FQNEAQ (reference sequence). CDR3 length: 15 residues. The CDR3 nucleotides are TGTGCCAGCAGCTTTATGGGAGACTCTGGAAACACCATATATTTT. It is translated as CASSFMGDSGNTIYF.

This chain connects TRBV7-9 to TRBJ2-1, with TRBD2 matching over 10 bases. Germline-derived CDR1 and CDR2 are SEHNR and FQNEAQ (reference sequence). The CDR3 has 15 amino acids. With V trimmed by 7 bases and J by 7 bases, 10 bases remained unmatched. The CDR3 loop reads CASTSASGGGNEQFF. CDR3 in DNA: TGTGCCAGCACCTCGGCTAGCGGGGGCGGTAATGAGCAGTTCTTC. The full variable domain, with the rest looked up from reference TRBV7-9 and TRBJ2-1, is DTGVSQNPRHKITKRGQNVTFRCDPISEHNRLYWYRQTLGQGPEFLTYFQNEAQLEKSRLLSDRFSAERPKGSFSTLEIQRTEQGDSAMYLCASTSASGGGNEQFFGPGTRLTVL.

J is TRBJ2-5 and V is TRBV6-5; 9 nucleotides match TRBD2. The length of the CDR3 is 15 residues. Germline CDR1 and CDR2: MNHEY and SVGAGI. J lost 4 bases, V lost 3 bases, and 6 bases had no gene match. The CDR3 coding sequence is TGTGCCAGCAGTTATTCGACTAGCGGCCTAGAGACCCAGTACTTC. Protein sequence: CASSYSTSGLETQYF.

The chain employs TRBV20-1 and TRBJ1-1, with 8 bases fitting TRBD1. The J segment lost 5 bases and the V segment lost 6 bases, leaving 8 bases of the junction unmatched. Germline CDR1 and CDR2: DFQATT and SNEGSKA (reference sequence). This CDR3 is built from 13 residues. The CDR3 reads CSASQGAGTEAFF. CDR3 nucleotide sequence: TGCAGTGCCTCGCAGGGGGCAGGGACTGAAGCTTTCTTT.

The rearrangement uses TRBV12-3 or TRBV12-4 and TRBJ2-1; 7 positions match TRBD1. CDR3 size: 11 residues. V shed 8 bases and J 15 bases; nucleotides not matched to a gene: 10. The CDR3 spells CASRATGESFF. DNA of the CDR3: TGTGCCAGCCGGGCCACAGGGGAGTCGTTCTTC.

The V call is TRBV12-3 or TRBV12-4, the J call TRBJ1-5; 7 nucleotides agree with TRBD1. The J segment lost 6 bases and the V segment lost 3 bases, leaving 5 bases of the junction unmatched. This CDR3 has 14 amino acids. The chain's CDR3 is CASSFATGRQPQHF. The CDR3 nucleotides read TGTGCCAGCAGTTTCGCGACAGGGCGTCAGCCCCAGCATTTT.

The chain joins TRBV4-2 to TRBJ1-2, with D maybe TRBD1 (5 bases). Per germline, CDR1 LGHNA and CDR2 YNFKEQ. This CDR3 comprises 15 residues. The V end was cut by 1 base, the J end by 4 bases, with 13 bases between. Here the CDR3 reads CASSQGPRAIYGYTF. CDR3 sequence (DNA): TGTGCCAGCAGCCAAGGGCCCAGGGCAATCTATGGCTACACCTTC.